Shown below are 16 T cell receptor beta chains from a single sample sequenced in a study of blood T cell repertoires in COVID-19. The table came from immunoSEQ multiplex PCR; TCRdb's copy has only in-frame clones and leaves some out. The profile covers 75,000 to 100,000 clones, with about 80% appearing a single time and around 22% taken by the ten largest. Sequenced input: peripheral blood. These receptors all stem from a man in his 70s with acute or convalescent COVID-19.

The DNA for the CDR3 is TGTGCCAGCAGCGTAGGTGGGCTAGCGGAATACAATGAGCAGTTCTTC. This sequence encodes CASSVGGLAEYNEQFF. This chain uses TRBV9 with TRBJ2-1, with TRBD2 matching over 7 bases. CDR1 and CDR2 from the germline V gene are SGDLS and YYNGEE. The CDR3 runs 16 residues. Unmatched junction bases numbered 7, after V lost 0 bases and J lost 4 bases.

The genes are TRBV30 and TRBJ2-1; 13 nucleotides line up with TRBD2. The V segment lost 1 base and the J segment 7 bases; nucleotides outside the gene matches: 7. This CDR3 is 16 amino acids long. Germline CDR1 reads GTSNPN; CDR2 reads SVGIG (reference sequence). DNA for the CDR3: TGTGCCTGGAGTGCGACTAGCGGGGGGCTTAGGAATGAGCAGTTCTTC. It yields the protein CAWSATSGGLRNEQFF.

The chain links TRBV3-1 (or the pseudogene TRBV3-2) to TRBJ2-5, with TRBD1 matching over 8 bases. The CDR3 consists of 14 residues. V lost 4 bases, J lost 2 bases, and 3 bases stayed unmatched. Germline CDR1 and CDR2: LGHDT and YNNKEL (reference sequence). The CDR3 DNA reads as TGTGCCAGCAGCCCTAGGACAGGGCAAGAGACCCAGTACTTC. It is translated as CASSPRTGQETQYF.

The chain has TRBV18 and TRBJ2-3; no firm D call. The V gene lost 3 bases and the J gene lost 6 bases, with 10 bases spanning the gap. CDR3 length: 13 amino acids. Germline V gene data show CDR1 as KGHSH and CDR2 as LQKENI. The CDR3 protein is CASSPSRSDTQYF. The CDR3 DNA reads as TGTGCCAGCTCACCGAGTAGAAGTGATACGCAGTATTTT.

CDR3 bases: TGTGCCAGCAGCCTAGAGGAGGGGGCCAGAGATACGCAGTATTTT. It yields the protein CASSLEEGARDTQYF. The V call is TRBV4-2, the J call TRBJ2-3; perhaps TRBD1 as D (7 bases). This CDR3 is built from 15 residues. Germline V gives CDR1 LGHNA, CDR2 YNFKEQ. Trimming cost V 4 bases and J 5 bases, with 16 bases left between them.

The chain uses TRBV10-1 and TRBJ2-7; the match to TRBD2 covers 10 bases. CDR3 length: 15 amino acids. In germline, CDR1 is WNHNN, CDR2 SYGVQD (reference sequence). The V and J ends lost 3 bases and 4 bases, in that order; junction bases with no gene match: 6. The chain's CDR3 is CASSDQREGRYEQYF. Written as DNA, the CDR3 is TGCGCCAGCAGTGACCAGCGGGAGGGCCGATACGAGCAGTACTTC.

V is TRBV15 and J is TRBJ2-2; TRBD2 agrees at 9 bases. The CDR3 length is 17 residues. CDR1 LNHNV and CDR2 YYDKDF come from the germline V gene (reference sequence). V was pared by 0 bases and J by 5 bases, with 7 bases of the junction left unmatched. This CDR3 is CATSRDFSGSGTGELFF. The CDR3 DNA follows: TGTGCCACCAGCAGAGATTTTAGCGGGAGTGGGACCGGGGAGCTGTTTTTT.

The chain joins TRBV7-9 to TRBJ1-2; tentative D call: TRBD1 (5 bases). The CDR3 contains 15 residues. The germline V gene encodes CDR1 SEHNR and CDR2 FQNEAQ (reference sequence). V lost 0 bases, J lost 4 bases, and 12 bases lay in between. CDR3 nucleotides: TGTGCCAGCAGCTTAGCGCGGGGCCAGGCCTATGGCTACACCTTC. Its translation: CASSLARGQAYGYTF.

The J gene is TRBJ2-1, the V gene TRBV6-2 or TRBV6-3, with TRBD2 matching 7 bases. This CDR3 comprises 17 residues. Per germline, CDR1 MNHEY and CDR2 SVGEGT. J was trimmed by 3 bases and V by 5 bases; bases with no gene match: 13. The CDR3 sequence is CASSPGGIVGDYNEQFF. CDR3 bases: TGTGCCAGCAGTCCCGGGGGGATTGTCGGGGACTACAATGAGCAGTTCTTC.

This clone was detected only once. The rearrangement joins TRBV5-6 to TRBJ1-2; D not certain. V lost 0 bases and J 7 bases, leaving 7 bases between the germline ends. From germline, CDR1 is SGHDT and CDR2 YYEEEE. The CDR3 loop spans 12 amino acids. The CDR3 reads CASSLANGGYTF. In DNA form, the CDR3 reads TGTGCCAGCAGCTTGGCCAACGGTGGCTACACCTTC.

The chain is built from TRBV21-1 and TRBJ2-7; TRBD1, as called in the table, went unchecked against the DNA. TRBV21-1 is given as a pseudogene. The CDR3 spans 14 residues. CDR3 in DNA: TGTGCCAGCACATCAGGGGGACAGAGCTACGAGCAGTACTTC. Translating it yields CASTSGGQSYEQYF.

In DNA form, the CDR3 reads TGTGCCAGCAGTTTTTCGTGCGGGAGGGCCAAAGAGACCCAGTACTTC. This gives the protein CASSFSCGRAKETQYF. The chain carries TRBV27 and TRBJ2-5, with 9 bases fitting TRBD2. The CDR3 sequence is 16 residues long. Germline V CDR1 and CDR2: MNHEY, SMNVEV (reference sequence). J gave up 3 bases and V 3 bases, and 8 bases lay outside the gene matches.

This clone was observed a single time. This chain links TRBV11-1 with TRBJ2-5; 11 bases fit TRBD2. The V gene end was trimmed by 2 bases and the J gene end by 5 bases; junction bases not matched to a gene: 7. The germline CDR1 and CDR2 sequences are SGHAT and FQDESV (reference sequence). The CDR3 contains 16 residues. The CDR3 spells CASSLIGTSGGETQYF. As DNA, the CDR3 is TGTGCCAGCAGCTTAATCGGGACTAGCGGAGGGGAGACCCAGTACTTC.

This clone was seen a few times. This sequence joins TRBV19 and TRBJ2-7, with 10 nucleotides matching TRBD1. Germline assignment: CDR1 LNHDA and CDR2 SQIVND (reference sequence). This CDR3 is built from 13 residues. V lost 6 bases and J lost 7; bases outside the gene matches: 6. In DNA, the CDR3 is TGTGCCAGTAGGACGACAGGGGGCTGGGAGCAGTACTTC. It codes for CASRTTGGWEQYF.

The gene calls are TRBV28 and TRBJ2-7; the match to TRBD2 covers 10 bases. The germline V gene encodes CDR1 MDHEN and CDR2 SYDVKM. V lost 5 bases to trimming and J lost 4 bases; unmatched junction nucleotides: 8. The CDR3 contains 15 residues. Here the CDR3 reads CASSRQGLARYEQYF. The DNA of the CDR3 is TGTGCCAGCAGTAGACAGGGACTAGCGAGGTACGAGCAGTACTTC.

V and J are TRBV4-3 and TRBJ2-1, with 13 bases fitting TRBD2. J gave up 10 bases and V 5 bases, and 11 bases lay outside the gene matches. The CDR3 contains 16 residues. Germline-derived CDR1 and CDR2 are LGHNA and YSLEER. CDR3 nucleotide sequence: TGCGCCAGCAGCGCACCCGGACTAGCGGGAGCCGAAGAGCAGTTCTTC. This gives the protein CASSAPGLAGAEEQFF.